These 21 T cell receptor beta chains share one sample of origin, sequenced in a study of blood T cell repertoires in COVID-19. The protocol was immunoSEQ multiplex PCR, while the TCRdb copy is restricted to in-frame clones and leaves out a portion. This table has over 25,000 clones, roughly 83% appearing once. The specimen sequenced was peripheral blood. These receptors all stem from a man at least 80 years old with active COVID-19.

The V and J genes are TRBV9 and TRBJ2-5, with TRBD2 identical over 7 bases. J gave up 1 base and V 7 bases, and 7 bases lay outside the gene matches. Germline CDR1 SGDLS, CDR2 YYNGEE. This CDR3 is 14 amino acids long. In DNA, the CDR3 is TGTGCCAGCGGGCGGGCGGGGGTCCAAGAGACCCAGTACTTC. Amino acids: CASGRAGVQETQYF. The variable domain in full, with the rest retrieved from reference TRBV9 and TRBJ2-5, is DSGVTQTPKHLITATGQRVTLRCSPRSGDLSVYWYQQSLDQGLQFLIQYYNGEERAKGNILERFSAQQFPDLHSELNLSSLELGDSALYFCASGRAGVQETQYFGPGTRLLVL.

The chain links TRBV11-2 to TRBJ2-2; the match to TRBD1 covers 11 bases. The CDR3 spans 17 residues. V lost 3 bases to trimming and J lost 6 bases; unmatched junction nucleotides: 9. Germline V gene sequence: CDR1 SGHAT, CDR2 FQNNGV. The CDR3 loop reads CASSFVPGQGASGELFF. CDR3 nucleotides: TGTGCCAGCAGCTTTGTTCCCGGACAGGGGGCCTCCGGGGAGCTGTTTTTT.

The CDR3 DNA sequence: TGTGCCAGCAATCCGACCGAGACTTCTAACTATGGCTACACCTTC. It yields the protein CASNPTETSNYGYTF. The rearrangement links TRBV6-5 to TRBJ1-2; D remains unclear. V lost 7 bases and J lost 0, with 15 bases in between. The CDR3 extends over 15 amino acids. The V gene's germline CDR1 is MNHEY and CDR2 SVGAGI.

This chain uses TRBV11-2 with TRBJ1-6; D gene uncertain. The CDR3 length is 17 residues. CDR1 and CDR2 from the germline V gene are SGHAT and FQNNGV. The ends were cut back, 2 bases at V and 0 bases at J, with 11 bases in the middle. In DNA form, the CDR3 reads TGTGCCAGCAGCTTACCTCCGGGGAGCTCCTATAATTCACCCCTCCACTTT. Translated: CASSLPPGSSYNSPLHF.

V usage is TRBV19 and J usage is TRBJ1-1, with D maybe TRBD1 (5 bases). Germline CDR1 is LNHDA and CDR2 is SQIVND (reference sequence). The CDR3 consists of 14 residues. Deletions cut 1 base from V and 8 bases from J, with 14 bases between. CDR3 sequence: CASSIAQGTHEAFF. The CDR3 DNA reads TGTGCCAGTAGTATAGCCCAGGGCACGCACGAAGCTTTCTTT.

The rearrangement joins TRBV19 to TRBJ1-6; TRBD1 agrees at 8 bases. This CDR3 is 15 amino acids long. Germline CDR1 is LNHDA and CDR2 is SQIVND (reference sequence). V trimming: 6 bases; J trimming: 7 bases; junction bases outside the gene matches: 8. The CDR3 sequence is CASSLAGGRNSPLHF. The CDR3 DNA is TGTGCCAGTAGCCTCGCAGGGGGCAGGAATTCACCCCTCCACTTT. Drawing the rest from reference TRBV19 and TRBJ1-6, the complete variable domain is DGGITQSPKYLFRKEGQNVTLSCEQNLNHDAMYWYRQDPGQGLRLIYYSQIVNDFQKGDIAEGYSVSREKKESFPLTVTSAQKNPTAFYLCASSLAGGRNSPLHFGNGTRLTVT.

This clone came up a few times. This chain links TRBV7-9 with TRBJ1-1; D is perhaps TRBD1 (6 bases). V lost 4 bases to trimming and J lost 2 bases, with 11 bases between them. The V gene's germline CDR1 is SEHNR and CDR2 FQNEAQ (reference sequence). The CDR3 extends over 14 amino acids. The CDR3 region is CASSSTGSNTEAFF. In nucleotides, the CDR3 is TGTGCCAGCAGCTCCACAGGGAGTAACACTGAAGCTTTCTTT.

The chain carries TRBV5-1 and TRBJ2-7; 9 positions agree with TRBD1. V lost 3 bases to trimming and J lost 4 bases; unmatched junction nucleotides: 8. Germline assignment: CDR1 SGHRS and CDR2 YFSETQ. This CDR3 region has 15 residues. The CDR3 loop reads CASSWGQGGPYEQYF. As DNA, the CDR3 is TGCGCCAGCAGCTGGGGACAGGGTGGTCCTTACGAGCAGTACTTC.

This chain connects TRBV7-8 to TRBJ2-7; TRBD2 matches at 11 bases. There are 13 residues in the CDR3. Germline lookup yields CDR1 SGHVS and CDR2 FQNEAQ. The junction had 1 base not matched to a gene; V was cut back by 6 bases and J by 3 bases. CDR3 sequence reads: CASRTSGGYEQYF. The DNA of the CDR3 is TGTGCCAGCAGAACTAGCGGGGGCTACGAGCAGTACTTC.

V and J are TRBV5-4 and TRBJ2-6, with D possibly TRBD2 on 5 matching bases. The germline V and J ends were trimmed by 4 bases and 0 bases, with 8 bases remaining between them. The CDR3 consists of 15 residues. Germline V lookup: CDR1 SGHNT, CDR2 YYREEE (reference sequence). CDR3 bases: TGTGCCAGCAGCCCGGCGGGCTCTGGGGCCAACGTCCTGACTTTC. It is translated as CASSPAGSGANVLTF. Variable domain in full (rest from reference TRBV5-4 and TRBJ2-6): ETGVTQSPTHLIKTRGQQVTLRCSSQSGHNTVSWYQQALGQGPQFIFQYYREEENGRGNFPPRFSGLQFPNYSSELNVNALELDDSALYLCASSPAGSGANVLTFGAGSRLTVL.

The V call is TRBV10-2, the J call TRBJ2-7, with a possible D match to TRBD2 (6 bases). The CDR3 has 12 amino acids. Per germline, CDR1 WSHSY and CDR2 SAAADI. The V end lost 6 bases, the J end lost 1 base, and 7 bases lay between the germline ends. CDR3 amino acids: CASSGTSYEQYF. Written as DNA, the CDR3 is TGCGCCAGCAGCGGGACTTCCTACGAGCAGTACTTC.

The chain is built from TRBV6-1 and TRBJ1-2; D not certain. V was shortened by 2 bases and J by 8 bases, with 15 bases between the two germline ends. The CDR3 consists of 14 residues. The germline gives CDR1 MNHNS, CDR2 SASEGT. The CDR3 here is CASSERWELGGYTF. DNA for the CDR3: TGTGCCAGCAGTGAAAGGTGGGAGCTGGGAGGCTACACCTTC.

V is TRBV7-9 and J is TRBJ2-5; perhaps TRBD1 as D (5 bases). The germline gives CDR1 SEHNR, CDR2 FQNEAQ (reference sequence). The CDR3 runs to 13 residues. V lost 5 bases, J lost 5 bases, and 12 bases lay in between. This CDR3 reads CASSNTGSETQYF. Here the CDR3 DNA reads TGTGCCAGCAGCAATACAGGATCGGAGACCCAGTACTTC.

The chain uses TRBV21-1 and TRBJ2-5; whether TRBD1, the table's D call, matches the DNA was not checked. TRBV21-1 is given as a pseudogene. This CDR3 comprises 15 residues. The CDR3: CASSKNRQGQETQYF. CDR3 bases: TGTGCCAGCAGCAAAAACCGGCAGGGTCAAGAGACCCAGTACTTC.

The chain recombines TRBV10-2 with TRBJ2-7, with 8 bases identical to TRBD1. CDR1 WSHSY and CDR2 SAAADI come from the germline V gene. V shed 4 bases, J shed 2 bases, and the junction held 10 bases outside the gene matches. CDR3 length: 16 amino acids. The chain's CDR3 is CASSGSARTGTYEQYF. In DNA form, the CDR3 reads TGCGCCAGCAGTGGGTCGGCACGGACAGGGACCTACGAGCAGTACTTC.

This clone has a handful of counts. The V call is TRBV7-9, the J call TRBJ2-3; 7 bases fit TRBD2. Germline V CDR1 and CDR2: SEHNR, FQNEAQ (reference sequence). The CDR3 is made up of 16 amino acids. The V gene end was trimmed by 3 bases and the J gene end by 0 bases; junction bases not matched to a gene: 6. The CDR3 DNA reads TGTGCCAGCAGCTTGACGCTAGCGGCCAGCACAGATACGCAGTATTTT. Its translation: CASSLTLAASTDTQYF. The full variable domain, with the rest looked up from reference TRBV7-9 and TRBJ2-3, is DTGVSQNPRHKITKRGQNVTFRCDPISEHNRLYWYRQTLGQGPEFLTYFQNEAQLEKSRLLSDRFSAERPKGSFSTLEIQRTEQGDSAMYLCASSLTLAASTDTQYFGPGTRLTVL.

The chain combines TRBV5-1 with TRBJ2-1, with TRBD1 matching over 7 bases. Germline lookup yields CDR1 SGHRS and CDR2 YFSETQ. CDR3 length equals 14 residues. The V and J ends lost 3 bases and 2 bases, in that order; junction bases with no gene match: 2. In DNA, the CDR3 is TGCGCCAGCAGCTGGGACAGTACCTACAATGAGCAGTTCTTC. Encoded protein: CASSWDSTYNEQFF.

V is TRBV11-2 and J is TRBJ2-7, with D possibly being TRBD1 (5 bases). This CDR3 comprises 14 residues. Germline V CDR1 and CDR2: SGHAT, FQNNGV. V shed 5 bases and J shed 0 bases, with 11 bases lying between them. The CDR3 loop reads CASSSRQSSYEQYF. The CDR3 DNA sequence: TGTGCCAGCAGCAGCAGACAGAGCTCCTACGAGCAGTACTTC.

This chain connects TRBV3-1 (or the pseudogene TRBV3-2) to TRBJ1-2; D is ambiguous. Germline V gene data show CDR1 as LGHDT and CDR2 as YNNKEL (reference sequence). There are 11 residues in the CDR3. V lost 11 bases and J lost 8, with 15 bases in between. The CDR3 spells CAVSWVGGYTF. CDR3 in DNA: TGTGCCGTGTCCTGGGTCGGGGGCTACACCTTC.

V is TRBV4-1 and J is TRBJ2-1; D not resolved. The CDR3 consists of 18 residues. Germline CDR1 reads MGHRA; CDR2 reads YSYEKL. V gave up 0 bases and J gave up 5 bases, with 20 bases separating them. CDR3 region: CASSQELVSPSNHNEQFF. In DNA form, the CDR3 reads TGCGCCAGCAGCCAAGAGCTAGTGTCTCCCTCAAATCACAATGAGCAGTTCTTC.

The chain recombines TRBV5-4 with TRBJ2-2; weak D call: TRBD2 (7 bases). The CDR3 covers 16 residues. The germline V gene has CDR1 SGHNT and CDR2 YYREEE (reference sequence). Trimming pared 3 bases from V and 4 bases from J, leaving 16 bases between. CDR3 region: CASSSGGRTITGELFF. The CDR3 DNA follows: TGTGCCAGCAGCTCCGGGGGGCGAACGATCACCGGGGAGCTGTTTTTT.